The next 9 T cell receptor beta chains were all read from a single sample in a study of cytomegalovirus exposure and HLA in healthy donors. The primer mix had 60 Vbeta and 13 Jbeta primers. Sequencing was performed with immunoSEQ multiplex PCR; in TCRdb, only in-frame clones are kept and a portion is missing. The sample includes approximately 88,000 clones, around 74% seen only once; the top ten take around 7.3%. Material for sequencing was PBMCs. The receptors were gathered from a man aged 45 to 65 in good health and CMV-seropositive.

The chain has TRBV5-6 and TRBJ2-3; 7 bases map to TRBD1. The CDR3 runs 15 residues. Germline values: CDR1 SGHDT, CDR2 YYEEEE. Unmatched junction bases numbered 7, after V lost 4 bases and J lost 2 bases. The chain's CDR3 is CASSLTGATTDTQYF. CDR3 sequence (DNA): TGTGCCAGCAGCCTTACAGGGGCCACCACAGATACGCAGTATTTT.

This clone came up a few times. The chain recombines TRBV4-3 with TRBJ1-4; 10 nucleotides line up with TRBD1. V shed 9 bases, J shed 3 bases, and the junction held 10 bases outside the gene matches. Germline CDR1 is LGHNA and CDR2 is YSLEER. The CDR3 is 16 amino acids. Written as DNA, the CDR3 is TGCGCCAGGCCAGACAGGGGGCAGAGTGCTAATGAAAAACTGTTTTTT. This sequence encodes CARPDRGQSANEKLFF.

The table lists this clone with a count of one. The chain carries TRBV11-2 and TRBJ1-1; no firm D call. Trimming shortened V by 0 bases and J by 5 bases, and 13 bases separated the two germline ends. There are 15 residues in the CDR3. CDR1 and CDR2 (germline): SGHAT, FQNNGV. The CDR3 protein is CASSLDPGVRTEAFF. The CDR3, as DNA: TGTGCCAGCAGCTTAGATCCTGGCGTGCGGACTGAAGCTTTCTTT.

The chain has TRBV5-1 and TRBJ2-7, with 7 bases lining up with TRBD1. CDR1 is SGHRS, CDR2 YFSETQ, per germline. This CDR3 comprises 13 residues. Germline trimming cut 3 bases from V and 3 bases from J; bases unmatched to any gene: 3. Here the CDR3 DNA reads TGCGCCAGCAGCTCGGGACAGCTCTACGAGCAGTACTTC. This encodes CASSSGQLYEQYF.

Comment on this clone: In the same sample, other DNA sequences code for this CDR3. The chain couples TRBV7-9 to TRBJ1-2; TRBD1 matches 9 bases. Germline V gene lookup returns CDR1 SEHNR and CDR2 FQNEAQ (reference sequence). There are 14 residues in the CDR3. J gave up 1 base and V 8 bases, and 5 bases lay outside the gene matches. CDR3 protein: CASSRDRVNYGYTF. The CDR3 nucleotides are TGTGCCAGCTCCCGGGACAGGGTTAACTATGGCTACACCTTC.

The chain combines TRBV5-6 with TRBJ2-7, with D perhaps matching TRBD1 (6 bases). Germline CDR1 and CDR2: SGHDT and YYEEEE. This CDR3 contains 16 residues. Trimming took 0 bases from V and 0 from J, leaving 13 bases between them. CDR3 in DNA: TGTGCCAGCAGCTTGGGTCGGACAGCGCTCTCCTACGAGCAGTACTTC. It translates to CASSLGRTALSYEQYF.

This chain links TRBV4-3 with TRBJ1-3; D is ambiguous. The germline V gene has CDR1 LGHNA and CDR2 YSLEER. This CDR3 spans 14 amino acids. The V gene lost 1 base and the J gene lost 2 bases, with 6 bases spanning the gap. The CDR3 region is CASSQGTTGNTIYF. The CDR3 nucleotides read TGCGCCAGCAGCCAAGGCACAACTGGAAACACCATATATTTT.

CDR3 region: CAWRTSGDNEQFF. In DNA form, the CDR3 reads TGTGCCTGGCGGACTAGCGGGGACAATGAGCAGTTCTTC. V is TRBV30 and J is TRBJ2-1, with 12 bases that match TRBD2. After removal of 5 bases from V and 5 bases from J, the junction contained 1 base not matched to a gene. The CDR3 spans 13 residues. Germline V gives CDR1 GTSNPN, CDR2 SVGIG (reference sequence).

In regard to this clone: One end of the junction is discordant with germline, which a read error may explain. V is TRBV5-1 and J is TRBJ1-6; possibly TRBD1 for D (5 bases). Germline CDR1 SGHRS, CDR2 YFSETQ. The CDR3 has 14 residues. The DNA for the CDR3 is TGCGCCAGCAGCTTGGAGCCAGGGTGGTCACCCCTCAACTTT. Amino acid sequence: CASSLEPGWSPLNF.